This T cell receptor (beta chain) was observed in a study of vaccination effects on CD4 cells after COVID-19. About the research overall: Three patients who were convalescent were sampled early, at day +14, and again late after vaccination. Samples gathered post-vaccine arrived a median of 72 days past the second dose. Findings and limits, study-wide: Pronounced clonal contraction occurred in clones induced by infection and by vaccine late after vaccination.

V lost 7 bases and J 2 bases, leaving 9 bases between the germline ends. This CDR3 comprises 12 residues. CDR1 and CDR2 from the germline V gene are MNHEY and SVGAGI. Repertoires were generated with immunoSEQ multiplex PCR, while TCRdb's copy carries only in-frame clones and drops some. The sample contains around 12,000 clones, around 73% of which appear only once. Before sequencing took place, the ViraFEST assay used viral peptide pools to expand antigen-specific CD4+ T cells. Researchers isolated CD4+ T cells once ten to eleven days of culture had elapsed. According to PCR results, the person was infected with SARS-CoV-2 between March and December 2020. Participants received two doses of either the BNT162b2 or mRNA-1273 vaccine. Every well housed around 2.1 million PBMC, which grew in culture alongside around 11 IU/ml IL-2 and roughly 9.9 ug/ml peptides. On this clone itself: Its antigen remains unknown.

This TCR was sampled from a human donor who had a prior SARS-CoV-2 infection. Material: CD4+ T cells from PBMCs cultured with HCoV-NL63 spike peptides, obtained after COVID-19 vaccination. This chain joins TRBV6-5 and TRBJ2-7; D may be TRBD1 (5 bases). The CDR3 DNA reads TGTGCCAGCAAGGGCAGGGCCTACGAGCAGTACTTC. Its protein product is CASKGRAYEQYF.